The source of this T cell receptor (beta chain) is a study of blood T cell repertoires in COVID-19. About the research overall: Sample material is recorded as cDNA or gDNA derived from T cells, B-cell-depleted T cells, or PBMCs.

The CDR3 runs to 15 residues. V was clipped by 5 bases and J by 3 bases; unmatched bases: 10. Germline-derived CDR1 and CDR2 are LNHNV and YYDKDF (reference sequence). In the source study's methods: From reference gene primer amplification, estimates of nucleated cell counts were derived. The protocol was immunoSEQ multiplex PCR, while the TCRdb copy is restricted to in-frame clones and leaves out a portion. V, J and clone size are taken as reported in that table, and D and trimming were inferred from the DNA itself. The sample has about 200,000 clones; more than 80% are singletons. The specimen was peripheral blood. The rearrangement joins TRBV15 to TRBJ2-7, with 7 positions matching TRBD1. The receptor was isolated from a woman older than 75 with acute or convalescent COVID-19. The CDR3 nucleotides read TGTGCCACCAGCGCTCGGACAGGAAGGGTCTACGAGCAGTACTTC. Its protein is CATSARTGRVYEQYF.